This TCR beta chain was sequenced in a study of response to subunit inactivated influenza vaccine (dated by TCRdb to between 2018 and 2020). With respect to the entire study: To follow how T cells responded to a trivalent subunit inactivated influenza vaccine, the researchers relied on deep quantitative profiling of the T cell receptor repertoire.

The CDR3 spans 15 residues, from the cysteine through the phenylalanine. Only CDR3 DNA is held: 45 bases, read in frame from base 1. Germline trimming: 7 bases from V, 5 bases from J; junction bases outside gene matches: 6. The CDR1 and CDR2 encoded by the germline V gene are SNHLY and FYNNEI. Library prep was done by RT-PCR. Sequenced using an Illumina HiSeq 2500. TCRdb trimmed public reads at Q25 via fastp, called clones via MiXCR and kept in-frame beta chains. Every distinct CDR3 protein forms one entry, paired with its most common genes and DNA. This sample lists roughly 700,000 distinct CDR3 sequences; over 11% were detected once. The top ten hold 5.5% to 7% of the sample. This clonotype showed up just a few times. The target of this receptor is not known. No per-base quality is available; no much larger clone lies one base away. What the research found in general, with its limitations: It was suggested by the authors that each seasonal influenza vaccination may recruit only a limited number of new T cells.

The receptor's source is a man aged 45-65 years who received an inactivated influenza vaccine. Donor details come from another sample of the same person, matched by shared clones. The sequencing used PBMCs from blood, collected around 14 days before vaccination. The chain joins TRBV2 to TRBJ2-3; TRBD2 matches 13 bases in the middle. The CDR3 protein: CASNGLAGVEDTQYF. The nucleotide sequence is TGTGCCAGCAATGGACTAGCGGGAGTAGAAGATACGCAGTATTTT.